Each of the 23 T cell receptor beta chains below was sequenced from the same sample in a study of glioma-infiltrating T cells after dendritic cell vaccination. Assay used: immunoSEQ multiplex PCR; TCRdb lists only in-frame clones, some missing. The sample lists tens of thousands of clones, over 75% occurring once. This sample comprised blood, obtained before dendritic cell vaccination. Receptor source: a human donor with glioblastoma.

V is TRBV27 and J is TRBJ2-4, with D maybe TRBD1 (5 bases). This CDR3 comprises 16 residues. Per the germline V gene, CDR1 is MNHEY and CDR2 is SMNVEV (reference sequence). V was shortened by 5 bases and J by 1 base, with 15 bases between the two germline ends. CDR3 region: CASSPINRQAKNIQYF. The CDR3, as DNA: TGTGCCAGCAGTCCCATAAATCGACAGGCCAAAAACATTCAGTACTTC.

The chain combines TRBV28 with TRBJ1-1; D is possibly TRBD1 (5 bases). The CDR3 totals 14 residues. Germline CDR1 and CDR2: MDHEN and SYDVKM. Trimming took off 6 bases at V and 1 base at J, with 12 bases between the two ends. The chain's CDR3 is CASSRGGGNTEAFF. The CDR3 DNA is TGTGCCAGCAGCCGGGGGGGAGGGAACACTGAAGCTTTCTTT.

This clone appeared a single time. J is TRBJ2-5 and V is TRBV27; 7 nucleotides line up with TRBD1. Looked up from germline, CDR1 is MNHEY and CDR2 is SMNVEV (reference sequence). CDR3 size: 13 residues. V trimming: 2 bases; J trimming: 12 bases; junction bases outside the gene matches: 9. In DNA form, the CDR3 reads TGTGCCAGCAGTTTAAGGGGCCCCGGGACAGAGTACTTC. The encoded protein is CASSLRGPGTEYF.

V is TRBV5-1 and J is TRBJ1-1, with D tentatively TRBD1 (6 bases). V lost 5 bases to trimming and J lost 3 bases, with 23 bases between them. The length of the CDR3 is 17 residues. From germline, CDR1 is SGHRS and CDR2 YFSETQ. CDR3 sequence: CASSLVGLAEGDTEAFF. CDR3 DNA: TGCGCCAGCAGTCTTGTCGGTCTGGCAGAGGGGGACACTGAAGCTTTCTTT.

V usage is TRBV18 and J usage is TRBJ1-4, with 8 bases lining up with TRBD1. The germline V gene has CDR1 KGHSH and CDR2 LQKENI. There are 14 residues in the CDR3. J gave up 11 bases and V 3 bases, and 8 bases lay outside the gene matches. CDR3: CASSPGQEIGKLFF. CDR3 DNA sequence: TGTGCCAGCTCACCGGGACAGGAGATCGGGAAACTGTTTTTT.

The chain couples TRBV6-4 to TRBJ1-2; 10 bases fit TRBD1. CDR1 and CDR2 (germline): MRHNA, SNTAGT. J lost 1 base, V lost 5 bases, and 19 bases had no gene match. The CDR3 spans 20 residues. DNA for the CDR3: TGTGCCAGCAGTCTCTTTCACTTCCGGGACAGGGGAAGTAGTAACTATGGCTACACCTTC. Translation gives CASSLFHFRDRGSSNYGYTF.

This chain links TRBV5-6 with TRBJ2-7; the D gene is possibly TRBD1 (6 bases). The CDR3 length is 13 residues. The germline gives CDR1 SGHDT, CDR2 YYEEEE. V was shortened by 1 base and J by 3 bases, with 8 bases between the two germline ends. In DNA form, the CDR3 reads TGTGCCAGCAGCTTGCAGGGGATCTACGAGCAGTACGTC. It specifies CASSLQGIYEQYV.

The V and J genes are TRBV15 and TRBJ2-1, with 7 bases lining up with TRBD1. The CDR3 spans 14 residues. CDR1 and CDR2 (germline): LNHNV, YYDKDF (reference sequence). Trimming removed 4 bases from V and 4 bases from J; junction bases left unmatched: 4. CDR3 DNA sequence: TGTGCCACCAGCAAGCTCAGGGGGTACAATGAGCAGTTCTTC. As protein: CATSKLRGYNEQFF.

The chain is built from TRBV10-2 and TRBJ2-3; D unclear. The V end lost 7 bases, the J end lost 2 bases, and 13 bases lay between the germline ends. In germline, CDR1 is WSHSY, CDR2 SAAADI. The CDR3 is 14 residues long. This chain's CDR3 is CASTSGFLTDTQYF. The CDR3 DNA reads TGCGCCAGCACATCCGGTTTCCTCACAGATACGCAGTATTTT.

The J gene is TRBJ2-1, the V gene TRBV4-1, with TRBD2 identical over 13 bases. V lost 3 bases and J lost 4; bases outside the gene matches: 9. CDR1 is MGHRA and CDR2 is YSYEKL in the germline V gene. The CDR3 runs to 18 residues. CDR3 in amino acids: CASSQEPGLAGRYNEQFF. Written as DNA, the CDR3 is TGCGCCAGCAGCCAGGAACCGGGACTAGCGGGACGTTACAATGAGCAGTTCTTC.

V usage is TRBV23-1 and J usage is TRBJ2-7, with 9 bases aligning to TRBD1. TRBV23-1 is classed as an ORF, of uncertain function. The trim removed 0 bases at V and 6 bases at J, leaving 9 bases unmatched. This CDR3 is built from 16 residues. The CDR3 here is CASSQSESGTGPEQYF. Here the CDR3 DNA reads TGCGCCAGCAGTCAATCGGAAAGCGGGACAGGGCCCGAGCAGTACTTC.

This clone was observed a handful of times. The V gene is TRBV6-1, the J gene TRBJ2-3, with 8 bases identical to TRBD2. Germline V CDR1 and CDR2: MNHNS, SASEGT. The CDR3 has 14 residues. The V and J ends lost 3 bases and 10 bases, in that order; junction bases with no gene match: 9. CDR3 in amino acids: CASSEGPPGGAQYF. The CDR3 DNA reads as TGTGCCAGCAGTGAGGGCCCCCCCGGGGGGGCGCAGTATTTT.

This chain links TRBV9 with TRBJ2-2; unclear D gene. V shed 3 bases and J shed 2 bases, with 8 bases lying between them. Per germline, CDR1 SGDLS and CDR2 YYNGEE. This CDR3 comprises 14 residues. The chain's CDR3 is CASSATGNTGELFF. CDR3 in DNA: TGTGCCAGCAGCGCGACTGGCAACACCGGGGAGCTGTTTTTT.

CDR3 nucleotide sequence: TGTGCCAGCAGGGCACTAGCGGGAAACCGGTACGAGCAGTACGTC. It encodes CASRALAGNRYEQYV. V and J are TRBV6-5 and TRBJ2-7; 10 nucleotides match TRBD2. From germline, CDR1 is MNHEY and CDR2 SVGAGI. J gave up 4 bases and V 6 bases, and 9 bases lay outside the gene matches. The CDR3 has 15 amino acids.

The chain uses TRBV5-1 and TRBJ1-3, with TRBD1 identical over 10 bases. CDR1 SGHRS and CDR2 YFSETQ come from the germline V gene. The CDR3 has 18 amino acids. V was pared by 3 bases and J by 0 bases, with 9 bases of the junction left unmatched. DNA of the CDR3: TGCGCCAGCAGCTATGCGGGACAGGGGTTGATCTCTGGAAACACCATATATTTT. It translates to CASSYAGQGLISGNTIYF.

The chain couples TRBV6-1 to TRBJ1-1; D ambiguous. Germline loops: CDR1 MNHNS, CDR2 SASEGT. This CDR3 has 13 amino acids. V lost 2 bases to trimming and J lost 9 bases, with 13 bases between them. The CDR3 DNA is TGTGCCAGCAGTGAAAATTATGCAGGCAAAGCTTTCTTT. Residues: CASSENYAGKAFF.

V usage is TRBV2 and J usage is TRBJ2-3, with D perhaps TRBD1 (6 bases). Deletions cut 6 bases from V and 3 bases from J, with 10 bases between. In germline, CDR1 is SNHLY, CDR2 FYNNEI. The CDR3 has 13 residues. The CDR3 bases are TGTGCCAGCAGCCCACAGGGTACAGATACGCAGTATTTT. Encoded protein: CASSPQGTDTQYF.

This clone is a singleton in its sample. The chain joins TRBV14 to TRBJ1-1; 10 nucleotides match TRBD1. The ends lost 4 bases at V and 5 bases at J; junction bases unmatched: 4. Per germline, CDR1 SGHDN and CDR2 FVKESK. The CDR3 runs 14 residues. The CDR3 is CASSPDRGRTEAFF. The CDR3 DNA reads as TGTGCCAGCAGCCCTGACAGGGGGCGAACTGAAGCTTTCTTT. Drawing the rest from reference TRBV14 and TRBJ1-1, the complete variable domain is EAGVTQFPSHSVIEKGQTVTLRCDPISGHDNLYWYRRVMGKEIKFLLHFVKESKQDESGMPNNRFLAERTGGTYSTLKVQPAELEDSGVYFCASSPDRGRTEAFFGQGTRLTVV.

The chain has TRBV6-1 and TRBJ2-7; no firm D call. There are 11 residues in the CDR3. Trimming stripped 5 bases from V and 11 bases from J, with 13 bases between. The germline V gene has CDR1 MNHNS and CDR2 SASEGT. This CDR3 is CASSLLGTKYF. The CDR3 nucleotides read TGTGCCAGCAGTCTCCTCGGTACGAAGTACTTC.

The chain recombines TRBV27 with TRBJ1-1; D unresolved. CDR3 length equals 13 residues. Trimming took off 7 bases at V and 4 bases at J, with 13 bases between the two ends. The V gene's germline CDR1 is MNHEY and CDR2 SMNVEV (reference sequence). The CDR3 reads CASNLNRGTEAFF. CDR3 sequence (DNA): TGTGCCAGCAACTTAAACCGGGGCACTGAAGCTTTCTTT.

The chain's CDR3 is CASSPKQGFSTDTQYF. Here the CDR3 DNA reads TGCGCCAGCAGCCCCAAACAGGGCTTTAGCACAGATACGCAGTATTTT. V usage is TRBV5-1 and J usage is TRBJ2-3; a weak D match, TRBD1 (6 bases). Germline V lookup: CDR1 SGHRS, CDR2 YFSETQ. V gave up 4 bases and J gave up 0 bases, with 15 bases separating them. CDR3 length equals 16 residues.

V and J are TRBV2 and TRBJ2-2; the match to TRBD1 covers 10 bases. Germline V lookup: CDR1 SNHLY, CDR2 FYNNEI. This CDR3 has 16 residues. V was clipped by 6 bases and J by 4 bases; unmatched bases: 8. The CDR3, as DNA: TGTGCCAGCAGGGGAAGGACAGGGGGGAGCACCGGGGAGCTGTTTTTT. The encoded protein is CASRGRTGGSTGELFF.

The rearrangement links TRBV5-4 to TRBJ2-7, with 11 positions matching TRBD1. The ends lost 5 bases at V and 3 bases at J; junction bases unmatched: 7. CDR3 size: 15 residues. Per germline, CDR1 SGHNT and CDR2 YYREEE (reference sequence). The CDR3, as DNA: TGTGCCAGCAGTCCATCCGGGACAGGGGGCTACGAGCAGTACTTC. It translates to CASSPSGTGGYEQYF.